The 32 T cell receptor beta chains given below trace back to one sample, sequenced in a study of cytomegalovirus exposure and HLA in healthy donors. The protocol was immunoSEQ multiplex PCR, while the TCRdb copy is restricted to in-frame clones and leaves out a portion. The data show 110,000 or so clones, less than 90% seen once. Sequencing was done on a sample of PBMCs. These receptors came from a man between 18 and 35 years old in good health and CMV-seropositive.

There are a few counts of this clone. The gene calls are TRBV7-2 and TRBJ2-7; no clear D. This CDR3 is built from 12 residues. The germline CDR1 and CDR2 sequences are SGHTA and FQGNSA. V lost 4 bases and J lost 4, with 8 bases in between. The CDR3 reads CASSSAYYEQYF. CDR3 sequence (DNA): TGTGCCAGCAGCTCCGCCTATTACGAGCAGTACTTC.

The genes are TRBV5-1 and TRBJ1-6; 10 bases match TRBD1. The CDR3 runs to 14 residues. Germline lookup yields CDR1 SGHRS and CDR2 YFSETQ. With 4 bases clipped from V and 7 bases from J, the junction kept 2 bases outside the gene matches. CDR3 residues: CASSGGQGNSPLHF. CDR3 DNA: TGCGCCAGCAGCGGGGGACAGGGGAATTCACCCCTCCACTTT.

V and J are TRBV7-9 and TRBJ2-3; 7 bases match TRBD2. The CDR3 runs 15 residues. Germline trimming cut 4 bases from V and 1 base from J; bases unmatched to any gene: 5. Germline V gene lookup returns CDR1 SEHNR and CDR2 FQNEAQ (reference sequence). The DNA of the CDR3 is TGTGCCAGCAGCTGGGGAGGGATTGGCACAGATACGCAGTATTTT. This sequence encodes CASSWGGIGTDTQYF.

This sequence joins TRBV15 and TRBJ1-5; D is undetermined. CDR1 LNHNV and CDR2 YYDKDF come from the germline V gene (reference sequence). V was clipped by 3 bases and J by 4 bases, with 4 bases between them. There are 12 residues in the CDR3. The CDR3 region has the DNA TGTGCCACCAGCAGGGCAAATCAGCCCCAGCATTTT. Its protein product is CATSRANQPQHF. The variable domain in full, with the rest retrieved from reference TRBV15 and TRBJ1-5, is DAMVIQNPRYQVTQFGKPVTLSCSQTLNHNVMYWYQQKSSQAPKLLFHYYDKDFNNEADTPDNFQSRRPNTSFCFLDIRSPGLGDTAMYLCATSRANQPQHFGDGTRLSIL.

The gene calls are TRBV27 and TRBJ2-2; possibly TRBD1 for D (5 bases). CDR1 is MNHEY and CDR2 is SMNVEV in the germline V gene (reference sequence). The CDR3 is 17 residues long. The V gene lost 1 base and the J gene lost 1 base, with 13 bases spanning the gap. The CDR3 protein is CASSLLLGRGNTGELFF. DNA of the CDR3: TGTGCCAGCAGTTTATTGTTGGGGCGAGGGAACACCGGGGAGCTGTTTTTT.

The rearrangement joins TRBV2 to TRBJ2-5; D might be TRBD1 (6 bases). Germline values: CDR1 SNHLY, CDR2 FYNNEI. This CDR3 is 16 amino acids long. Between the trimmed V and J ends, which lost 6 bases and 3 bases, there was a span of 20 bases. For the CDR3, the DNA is TGTGCCAGCAGCGGAATACAGGGCGATTTGGAAGAGACCCAGTACTTC. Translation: CASSGIQGDLEETQYF.

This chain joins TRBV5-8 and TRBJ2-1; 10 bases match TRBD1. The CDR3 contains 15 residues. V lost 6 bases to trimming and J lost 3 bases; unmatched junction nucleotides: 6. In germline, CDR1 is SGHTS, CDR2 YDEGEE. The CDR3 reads CASILGQGGYNEQFF. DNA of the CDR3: TGTGCCAGCATCCTCGGACAGGGGGGCTACAATGAGCAGTTCTTC.

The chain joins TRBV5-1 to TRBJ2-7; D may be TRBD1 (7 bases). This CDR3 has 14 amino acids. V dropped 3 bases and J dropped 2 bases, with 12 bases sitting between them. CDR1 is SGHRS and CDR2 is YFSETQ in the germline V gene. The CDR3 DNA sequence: TGCGCCAGCAGCTCGGGGGACAGAACCTACGAGCAGTACTTC. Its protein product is CASSSGDRTYEQYF.

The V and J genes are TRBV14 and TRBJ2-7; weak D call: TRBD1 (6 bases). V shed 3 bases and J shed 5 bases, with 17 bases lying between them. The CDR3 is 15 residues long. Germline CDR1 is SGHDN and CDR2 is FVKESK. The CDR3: CASSQYNTGPDEQYF. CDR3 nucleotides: TGTGCCAGCAGCCAGTACAATACAGGGCCCGACGAGCAGTACTTC.

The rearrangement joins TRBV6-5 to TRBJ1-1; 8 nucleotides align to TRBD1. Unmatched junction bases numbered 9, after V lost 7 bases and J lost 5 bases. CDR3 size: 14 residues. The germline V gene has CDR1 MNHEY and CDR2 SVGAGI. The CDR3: CASTLQGGGTEAFF. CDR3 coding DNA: TGTGCCAGCACTTTACAGGGGGGAGGGACTGAAGCTTTCTTT.

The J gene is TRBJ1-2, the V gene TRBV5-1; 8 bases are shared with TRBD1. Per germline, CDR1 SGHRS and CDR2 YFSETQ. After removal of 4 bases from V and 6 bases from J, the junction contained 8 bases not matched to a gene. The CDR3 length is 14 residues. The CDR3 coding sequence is TGCGCCAGCAGCCTAATACCGACAGGGGATGGCTACACCTTC. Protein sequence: CASSLIPTGDGYTF.

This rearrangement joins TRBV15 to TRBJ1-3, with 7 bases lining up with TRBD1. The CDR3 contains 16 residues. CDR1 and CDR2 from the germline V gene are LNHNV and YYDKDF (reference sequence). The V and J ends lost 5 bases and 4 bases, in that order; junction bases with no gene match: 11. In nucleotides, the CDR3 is TGTGCCACCAGCGCCGGGACAGAAGGATTAGGAAACACCATATATTTT. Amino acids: CATSAGTEGLGNTIYF.

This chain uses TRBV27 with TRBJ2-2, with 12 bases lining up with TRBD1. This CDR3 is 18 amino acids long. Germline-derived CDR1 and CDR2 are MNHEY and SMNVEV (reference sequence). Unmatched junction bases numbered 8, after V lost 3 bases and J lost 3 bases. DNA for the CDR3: TGTGCCAGCAGTTTTACCCCGGGACAGGGGGCGTACACCGGGGAGCTGTTTTTT. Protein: CASSFTPGQGAYTGELFF.

CDR3: CASSPRFDEQYF. The DNA of the CDR3 is TGTGCCAGCAGCCCCCGTTTCGACGAGCAGTACTTC. This sequence joins TRBV28 and TRBJ2-7; D remains unclear. The germline V gene encodes CDR1 MDHEN and CDR2 SYDVKM. Trimming removed 6 bases from V and 5 bases from J, with 11 bases in between. The CDR3 is 12 residues long.

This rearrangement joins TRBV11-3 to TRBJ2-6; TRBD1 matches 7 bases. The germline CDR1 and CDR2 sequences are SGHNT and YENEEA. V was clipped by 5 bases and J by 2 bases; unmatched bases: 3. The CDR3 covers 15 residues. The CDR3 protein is CASSPGGPGANVLTF. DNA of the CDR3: TGTGCCAGCAGCCCAGGGGGACCTGGGGCCAACGTCCTGACTTTC.

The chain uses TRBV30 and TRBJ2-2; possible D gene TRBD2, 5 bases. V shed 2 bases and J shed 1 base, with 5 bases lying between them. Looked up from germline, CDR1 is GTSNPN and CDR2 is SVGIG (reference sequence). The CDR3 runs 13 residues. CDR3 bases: TGTGCCTGGAGTCGGGAGAACACCGGGGAGCTGTTTTTT. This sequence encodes CAWSRENTGELFF.

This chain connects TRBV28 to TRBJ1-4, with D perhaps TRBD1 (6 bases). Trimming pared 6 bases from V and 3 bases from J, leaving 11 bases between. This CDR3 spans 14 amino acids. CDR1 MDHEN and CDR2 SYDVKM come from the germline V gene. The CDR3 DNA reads TGTGCCAGCAGAGGGGGATTTGCTAATGAAAAACTGTTTTTT. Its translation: CASRGGFANEKLFF.

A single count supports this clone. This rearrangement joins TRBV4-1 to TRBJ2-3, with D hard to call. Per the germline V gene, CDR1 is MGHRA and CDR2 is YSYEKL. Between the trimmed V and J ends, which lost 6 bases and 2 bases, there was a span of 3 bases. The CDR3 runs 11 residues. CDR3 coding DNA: TGCGCCAGCAGTTACACAGATACGCAGTATTTT. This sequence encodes CASSYTDTQYF.

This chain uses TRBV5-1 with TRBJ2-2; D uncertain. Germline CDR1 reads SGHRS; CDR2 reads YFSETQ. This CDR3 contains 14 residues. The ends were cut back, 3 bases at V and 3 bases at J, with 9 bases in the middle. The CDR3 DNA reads TGCGCCAGCAGCTCCCCGCAGTACACCGGGGAGCTGTTTTTT. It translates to CASSSPQYTGELFF. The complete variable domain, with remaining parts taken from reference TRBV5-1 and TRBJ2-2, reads KAGVTQTPRYLIKTRGQQVTLSCSPISGHRSVSWYQQTPGQGLQFLFEYFSETQRNKGNFPGRFSGRQFSNSRSEMNVSTLELGDSALYLCASSSPQYTGELFFGEGSRLTVL.

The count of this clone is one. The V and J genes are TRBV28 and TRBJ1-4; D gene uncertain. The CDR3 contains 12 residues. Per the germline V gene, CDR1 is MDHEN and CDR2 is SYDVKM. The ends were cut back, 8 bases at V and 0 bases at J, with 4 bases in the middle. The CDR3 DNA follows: TGTGCCAGCTCCGCAACTAATGAAAAACTGTTTTTT. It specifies CASSATNEKLFF.

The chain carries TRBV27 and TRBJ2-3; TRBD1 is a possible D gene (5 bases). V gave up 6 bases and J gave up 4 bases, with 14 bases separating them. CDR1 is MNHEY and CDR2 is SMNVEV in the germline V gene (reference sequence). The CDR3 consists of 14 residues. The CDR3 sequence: CASSPEGVPDTQYF. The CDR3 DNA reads TGTGCCAGCAGCCCCGAAGGGGTCCCAGATACGCAGTATTTT.

The CDR3 spells CASSSWTSGGARRNEQFF. CDR3 sequence (DNA): TGTGCCAGCAGCTCTTGGACTAGCGGGGGGGCCAGGAGAAATGAGCAGTTCTTC. The V call is TRBV5-6, the J call TRBJ2-1; 15 nucleotides agree with TRBD2. J was trimmed by 7 bases and V by 3 bases; bases with no gene match: 11. The germline V gene has CDR1 SGHDT and CDR2 YYEEEE. This CDR3 comprises 18 residues.

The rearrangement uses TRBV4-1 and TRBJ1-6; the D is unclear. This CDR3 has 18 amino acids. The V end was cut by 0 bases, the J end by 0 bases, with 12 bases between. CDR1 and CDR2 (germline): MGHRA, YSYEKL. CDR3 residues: CASSQDLRAGSYNSPLHF. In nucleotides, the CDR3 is TGCGCCAGCAGCCAAGATCTTCGGGCGGGCTCCTATAATTCACCCCTCCACTTT.

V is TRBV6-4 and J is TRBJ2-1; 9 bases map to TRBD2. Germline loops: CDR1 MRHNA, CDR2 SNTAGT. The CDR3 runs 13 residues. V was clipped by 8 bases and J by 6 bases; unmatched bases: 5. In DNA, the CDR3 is TGTGCCAGCTCCCCTAGCGGGGTCAATGAGCAGTTCTTC. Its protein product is CASSPSGVNEQFF.

As DNA, the CDR3 is TGTGCCAGCAGCTTAGTCCCAGGGGGCCATGGAAACACCATATATTTT. This sequence encodes CASSLVPGGHGNTIYF. The V gene is TRBV7-6, the J gene TRBJ1-3; 8 bases line up with TRBD1. Germline loops: CDR1 SGHVS, CDR2 FNYEAQ. The junction had 5 bases not matched to a gene; V was cut back by 1 base and J by 3 bases. CDR3 size: 16 residues.

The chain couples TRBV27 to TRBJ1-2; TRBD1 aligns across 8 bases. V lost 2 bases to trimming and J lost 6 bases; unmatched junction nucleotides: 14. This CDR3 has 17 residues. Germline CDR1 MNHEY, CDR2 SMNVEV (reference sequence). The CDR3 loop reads CASSLIFGQGVLDGYTF. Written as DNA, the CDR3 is TGTGCCAGCAGTTTAATCTTCGGACAGGGAGTTTTGGATGGCTACACCTTC.

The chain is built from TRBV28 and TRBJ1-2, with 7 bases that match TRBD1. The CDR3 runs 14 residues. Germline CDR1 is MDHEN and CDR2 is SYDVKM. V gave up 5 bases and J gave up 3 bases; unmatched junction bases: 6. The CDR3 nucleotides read TGTGCCAGCAGTGGGTCGAGGGGGCACTATGGCTACACCTTC. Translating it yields CASSGSRGHYGYTF.

As DNA, the CDR3 is TGTGCCAGCAGTTACCGGGGTGGCGGCTATGGCTACACCTTC. The encoded protein is CASSYRGGGYGYTF. The gene calls are TRBV6-6 and TRBJ1-2; D is unclear. The V gene's germline CDR1 is MNHNY and CDR2 SVGAGI (reference sequence). Trimming shortened V by 2 bases and J by 4 bases, and 11 bases separated the two germline ends. The CDR3 has 14 amino acids.

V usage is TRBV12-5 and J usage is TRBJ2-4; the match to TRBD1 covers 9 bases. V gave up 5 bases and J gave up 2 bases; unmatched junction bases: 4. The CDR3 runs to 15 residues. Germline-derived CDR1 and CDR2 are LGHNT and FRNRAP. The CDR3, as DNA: TGTGCTAGTGGTCCGGGACAGGGTCCCAAAAACATTCAGTACTTC. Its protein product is CASGPGQGPKNIQYF.

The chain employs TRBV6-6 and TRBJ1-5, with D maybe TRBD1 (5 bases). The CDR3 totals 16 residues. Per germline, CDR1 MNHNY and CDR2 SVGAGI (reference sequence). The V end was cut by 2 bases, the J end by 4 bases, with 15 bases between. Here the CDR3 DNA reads TGTGCCAGCAGTTACCAAGGGCAGGGTGGTAATCAGCCCCAGCATTTT. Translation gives CASSYQGQGGNQPQHF.

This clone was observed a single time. The CDR3 DNA is TGTGCCAGCAGTTTTGGGGCAGGGGTAGGGCCCCAGCATTTT. Its protein is CASSFGAGVGPQHF. The rearrangement links TRBV27 to TRBJ1-5, with D perhaps TRBD1 (6 bases). CDR3 length: 14 amino acids. The germline V gene encodes CDR1 MNHEY and CDR2 SMNVEV (reference sequence). The V end was cut by 3 bases, the J end by 9 bases, with 15 bases between.

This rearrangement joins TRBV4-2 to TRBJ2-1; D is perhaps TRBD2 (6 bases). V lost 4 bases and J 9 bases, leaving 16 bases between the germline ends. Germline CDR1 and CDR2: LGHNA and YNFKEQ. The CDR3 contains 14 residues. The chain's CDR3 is CASSPGLGISEQFF. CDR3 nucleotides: TGTGCCAGCAGCCCGGGACTGGGGATTAGTGAGCAGTTCTTC.